Here is one T cell receptor beta chain with its context. This CDR3 fails to terminate in the conserved phenylalanine or tryptophan, so it likely reflects a read error. Amplified material comprised TCR beta CDR3 regions derived from RNA transcripts. Investigators did first-round RT-PCR with HTBI primers, then second-round multiplex PCR. A single record per CDR3 protein comes from TCRdb applying MiXCR to the multiplex PCR reads. Among tens of thousands of distinct CDR3 sequences, approximately 47% were seen once, and the ten largest hold roughly 5%. This sample was taken from a study of Graves' ophthalmopathy and Graves' hyperthyroidism. The sequence was obtained from an adult woman with Graves' ophthalmopathy. The sequenced sample consisted of peripheral blood.

The CDR3 protein is CSPRRSSGLGGELFS. In nucleotides, the CDR3 is TGCAGTCCTAGGAGGTCTAGCGGCCTGGGCGGGGAGCTGTTTTCT. The chain joins TRBV20-1 to TRBJ2-2, with 7 bases that match TRBD2. CDR3 size: 15 residues. Germline V CDR1 and CDR2: DFQATT, SNEGSKA (reference sequence).